These 16 T cell receptor beta chains share one sample of origin, sequenced in a study of T-cell reconstitution after alpha-beta-depleted transplantation in children. During its preparation, the TCRbeta library received unique molecular identifiers. MiXCR was run by TCRdb on the PCR reads, yielding one entry per CDR3 protein. This repertoire shows some 840,000 distinct CDR3 sequences, approximately 15% found once; its top ten account for about 5%. This specimen was PBMCs, mostly from graft donor cells, taken 360 days after TCRalphabeta/CD19-depleted stem cell transplant. These receptors were taken from a male patient between 10 and 17 years old who had a stem cell transplant for acute lymphoblastic leukemia, so the T cells may come from the graft donor.

V gene TRBV20-1 combines with J gene TRBJ2-7, with 8 bases lining up with TRBD2. The V gene end was trimmed by 5 bases and the J gene end by 0 bases; junction bases not matched to a gene: 6. This CDR3 region has 14 residues. Germline V CDR1 and CDR2: DFQATT, SNEGSKA (reference sequence). This CDR3 is CSAAVAGYSYEQYF. The CDR3 region has the DNA TGCAGTGCTGCTGTAGCGGGGTACTCCTACGAGCAGTACTTC.

This chain joins TRBV7-8 and TRBJ2-1; D is perhaps TRBD2 (5 bases). The CDR3 has 15 residues. Germline assignment: CDR1 SGHVS and CDR2 FQNEAQ. Trimming took off 5 bases at V and 2 bases at J, with 13 bases between the two ends. CDR3 in DNA: TGTGCCAGCAGCATATTTAGACTACCCTACAATGAGCAGTTCTTC. Its translation is CASSIFRLPYNEQFF.

This sequence joins TRBV5-1 and TRBJ1-2, with a weak D call TRBD1 (6 bases). The CDR3 consists of 16 residues. V dropped 0 bases and J dropped 0 bases, with 12 bases sitting between them. The germline gives CDR1 SGHRS, CDR2 YFSETQ. CDR3 loop: CASSLATGRANYGYTF. In DNA, the CDR3 is TGCGCCAGCAGCTTGGCAACAGGGCGAGCTAACTATGGCTACACCTTC.

This clonotype appeared a few times. The V and J genes are TRBV4-1 and TRBJ1-1; D gene ambiguous. Trimming cost V 3 bases and J 1 base, with 9 bases left between them. CDR1 is MGHRA and CDR2 is YSYEKL in the germline V gene. This CDR3 has 14 residues. In DNA form, the CDR3 reads TGCGCCAGCAGCCACCCCGGGAAGAACACTGAAGCTTTCTTT. It translates to CASSHPGKNTEAFF.

This clonotype appeared a few times. The chain employs TRBV29-1 and TRBJ2-1; D might be TRBD1 (5 bases). Trimming removed 5 bases from V and 7 bases from J, with 15 bases in between. Germline values: CDR1 SQVTM, CDR2 ANQGSEA. CDR3 size: 13 residues. The CDR3 nucleotides read TGCAGCGTTCGACAGCCTGTGTCTAATGAGCAGTTCTTC. It specifies CSVRQPVSNEQFF.

This chain uses TRBV2 with TRBJ2-7; D unresolved. The CDR3 sequence is 12 residues long. Germline CDR1 is SNHLY and CDR2 is FYNNEI. V gave up 7 bases and J gave up 2 bases, with 9 bases separating them. The CDR3 DNA follows: TGTGCCAGCAAGGCGTTGACCTACGAGCAGTACTTC. It yields the protein CASKALTYEQYF.

Only a few counts were recorded for this clonotype. The V gene is TRBV10-2, the J gene TRBJ2-7, with a weak D call TRBD1 (5 bases). This CDR3 region has 12 residues. The V end lost 6 bases, the J end lost 12 bases, and 18 bases lay between the germline ends. The germline V gene encodes CDR1 WSHSY and CDR2 SAAADI. The CDR3 loop is CASSDSTLRPYF. The CDR3 nucleotides read TGCGCCAGCAGCGACAGCACCTTGAGGCCGTACTTC.

This clonotype was seen ten or more times. This rearrangement joins TRBV5-4 to TRBJ2-1; TRBD1 is a possible D gene (7 bases). Germline V gene lookup returns CDR1 SGHNT and CDR2 YYREEE (reference sequence). V was clipped by 4 bases and J by 6 bases, with 11 bases between them. The CDR3 has 13 amino acids. The CDR3 DNA sequence: TGTGCCAGCAGCGCGGGACAGCTCAATGAGCAGTTCTTC. Translating gives CASSAGQLNEQFF.

The table lists this clonotype with a few counts. V and J are TRBV7-3 and TRBJ2-7, with a weak D call TRBD2 (5 bases). This CDR3 has 14 residues. Trimming left V 6 bases short and J 6 bases short, with 18 bases between. Germline V gives CDR1 SGHTA, CDR2 FQGTGA. CDR3 nucleotide sequence: TGTGCCAGCAGTTTTGCGGGTGGTGATTCCGAGCAGTACTTC. Its translation is CASSFAGGDSEQYF.

This chain uses TRBV10-1 with TRBJ1-2; D may be TRBD1 (5 bases). In germline, CDR1 is WNHNN, CDR2 SYGVQD (reference sequence). CDR3 length: 14 amino acids. Trimming cost V 8 bases and J 3 bases, with 16 bases left between them. CDR3 sequence reads: CASRGGRNHYGYTF. The CDR3 DNA reads as TGCGCCAGCCGTGGGGGTAGGAACCACTATGGCTACACCTTC.

The chain joins TRBV10-2 to TRBJ2-7; D call uncertain. Germline loops: CDR1 WSHSY, CDR2 SAAADI. The length of the CDR3 is 15 residues. V was cut by 0 bases and J by 4 bases, with 13 bases left in between. This CDR3 reads CASSESTLLWYEQYF. The CDR3 DNA sequence: TGCGCCAGCAGTGAGTCAACGTTGCTCTGGTACGAGCAGTACTTC.

This clonotype has just a few counts. The chain is built from TRBV7-3 and TRBJ2-1; D assignment may be TRBD1 or TRBD2 (5 bases each). Germline V gene lookup returns CDR1 SGHTA and CDR2 FQGTGA. Trimming stripped 4 bases from V and 5 bases from J, with 9 bases between. The CDR3 runs to 13 residues. The CDR3 is CASSSGAHNEQFF. The CDR3 nucleotides read TGTGCCAGCAGCTCCGGGGCGCACAATGAGCAGTTCTTC. Full variable domain (remainder filled in from reference TRBV7-3 and TRBJ2-1): GAGVSQTPSNKVTEKGKYVELRCDPISGHTALYWYRQSLGQGPEFLIYFQGTGAADDSGLPNDRFFAVRPEGSVSTLKIQRTERGDSAVYLCASSSGAHNEQFFGPGTRLTVL.

The chain is built from TRBV7-3 and TRBJ2-1; D unresolved. The CDR3 is 13 amino acids. V lost 4 bases and J lost 5, with 9 bases in between. Germline values: CDR1 SGHTA, CDR2 FQGTGA. This chain's CDR3 is CASSYPPDNEQFF. DNA for the CDR3: TGTGCCAGCAGCTACCCCCCAGACAATGAGCAGTTCTTC.

In this sample, this clonotype turned up a few times. CDR3 coding DNA: TGTGCCAGCAGTTACAGCTCCGGATCTGGGGCCAACGTCCTGACTTTC. Its protein is CASSYSSGSGANVLTF. The gene calls are TRBV6-5 and TRBJ2-6; D uncertain. The CDR3 is 16 amino acids. CDR1 is MNHEY and CDR2 is SVGAGI in the germline V gene. Trimming pared 2 bases from V and 1 base from J, leaving 9 bases between.

The V and J genes are TRBV29-1 and TRBJ2-1, with D possibly being TRBD1 (5 bases). This CDR3 region has 12 residues. Between the trimmed V and J ends, which lost 7 bases and 6 bases, there was a span of 13 bases. Germline loops: CDR1 SQVTM, CDR2 ANQGSEA. In DNA form, the CDR3 reads TGCAGCGCTCTGACAGATCTCAATGAGCAGTTCTTC. Translated, it gives CSALTDLNEQFF.

V gene TRBV20-1 combines with J gene TRBJ2-3; 10 bases line up with TRBD2. The germline V gene has CDR1 DFQATT and CDR2 SNEGSKA (reference sequence). The CDR3 is 14 residues long. V gave up 7 bases and J gave up 3 bases; unmatched junction bases: 7. CDR3 sequence: CSGLAGGLTDTQYF. DNA for the CDR3: TGCAGTGGTTTAGCGGGAGGCCTAACAGATACGCAGTATTTT.